Following are 19 T cell receptor beta chains from one sample sequenced in a study of blood T cell repertoires in COVID-19. Produced via immunoSEQ multiplex PCR; TCRdb's table is partial and in-frame only. Seen here are 140,000 or so clones, approximately 87% observed once, and the top ten hold 11%. Input material: PBMCs or T cells enriched from blood (not recorded which). The receptors were gathered from a man in his sixties who had recovered from COVID-19.

The chain combines TRBV7-9 with TRBJ2-2; maybe TRBD1 (6 bases). The germline CDR1 and CDR2 sequences are SEHNR and FQNEAQ (reference sequence). The V end lost 6 bases, the J end lost 2 bases, and 10 bases lay between the germline ends. CDR3 length: 14 amino acids. Here the CDR3 DNA reads TGTGCCAGCAGAGCACAGGGAAACACCGGGGAGCTGTTTTTT. Translation gives CASRAQGNTGELFF. Looking up the rest from reference TRBV7-9 and TRBJ2-2 gives the full variable domain: DTGVSQNPRHKITKRGQNVTFRCDPISEHNRLYWYRQTLGQGPEFLTYFQNEAQLEKSRLLSDRFSAERPKGSFSTLEIQRTEQGDSAMYLCASRAQGNTGELFFGEGSRLTVL.

The chain couples TRBV19 to TRBJ2-2; D remains ambiguous. The CDR3 extends over 15 amino acids. V lost 5 bases and J 2 bases, leaving 12 bases between the germline ends. Germline values: CDR1 LNHDA, CDR2 SQIVND (reference sequence). This chain's CDR3 is CASSHPGLNTGELFF. The CDR3 nucleotides are TGTGCCAGTAGTCACCCCGGTCTAAACACCGGGGAGCTGTTTTTT.

This clone was counted once. V and J are TRBV15 and TRBJ1-2; D possibly corresponds to TRBD1 (5 bases). Germline V CDR1 and CDR2: LNHNV, YYDKDF (reference sequence). This CDR3 is 15 amino acids long. Trimming left V 1 base short and J 4 bases short, with 13 bases between. CDR3 in amino acids: CATSRGTPLGYGYTF. The DNA of the CDR3 is TGTGCCACCAGCAGAGGGACACCCCTAGGCTATGGCTACACCTTC.

This sequence joins TRBV29-1 and TRBJ2-1; 8 bases match TRBD2. The CDR3 consists of 13 residues. Germline V gene sequence: CDR1 SQVTM, CDR2 ANQGSEA. The J segment lost 8 bases and the V segment lost 6 bases, leaving 9 bases of the junction unmatched. CDR3 region: CSVTPSGSYEQFF. CDR3 DNA: TGCAGCGTCACCCCAAGCGGGAGCTATGAGCAGTTCTTC.

With regard to this clone: Other DNA sequences within the sample encode an identical CDR3. The rearrangement uses TRBV24-1 and TRBJ2-5; 10 bases line up with TRBD1. The V gene's germline CDR1 is KGHDR and CDR2 SFDVKD. With V trimmed by 3 bases and J by 4 bases, 4 bases remained unmatched. This CDR3 comprises 15 residues. The CDR3 DNA follows: TGTGCCACCAGTGATCCGGGACAGGGGTCAGAGACCCAGTACTTC. Translated, it gives CATSDPGQGSETQYF.

DNA of the CDR3: TGTGCCAGTATCGGGAGGGACACCGGGGAGCTGTTTTTT. Residues: CASIGRDTGELFF. The J gene is TRBJ2-2, the V gene TRBV19; 8 nucleotides agree with TRBD2. There are 13 residues in the CDR3. The V segment lost 7 bases and the J segment 3 bases; nucleotides outside the gene matches: 1. Germline V gene data show CDR1 as LNHDA and CDR2 as SQIVND (reference sequence).

Worth noting for this clone: Other DNA sequences from this sample encode an identical CDR3 as well. This rearrangement joins TRBV29-1 to TRBJ1-2, with no clear D. V dropped 3 bases and J dropped 4 bases, with 9 bases sitting between them. CDR1 is SQVTM, CDR2 ANQGSEA, per germline. The CDR3 totals 12 residues. The DNA of the CDR3 is TGCAGCGTTGATTTGGGGAGCTATGGCTACACCTTC. Translated, it gives CSVDLGSYGYTF.

This chain links TRBV19 with TRBJ1-1; tentatively, D is TRBD1 (6 bases). The germline V gene has CDR1 LNHDA and CDR2 SQIVND (reference sequence). V was shortened by 5 bases and J by 5 bases, with 18 bases between the two germline ends. This CDR3 is 15 amino acids long. The CDR3 region has the DNA TGTGCCAGTAGTGCGACCCGGACAGTAGTAACTGAAGCTTTCTTT. This gives the protein CASSATRTVVTEAFF.

This sequence joins TRBV7-9 and TRBJ2-3, with D unclear. The CDR3 consists of 15 residues. Trimming stripped 3 bases from V and 2 bases from J, with 12 bases between. Germline CDR1 reads SEHNR; CDR2 reads FQNEAQ (reference sequence). DNA for the CDR3: TGTGCCAGCAGCTTTTACGTCGGAGTCACAGATACGCAGTATTTT. Amino acids: CASSFYVGVTDTQYF. The full variable domain, completed using reference TRBV7-9 and TRBJ2-3, is DTGVSQNPRHKITKRGQNVTFRCDPISEHNRLYWYRQTLGQGPEFLTYFQNEAQLEKSRLLSDRFSAERPKGSFSTLEIQRTEQGDSAMYLCASSFYVGVTDTQYFGPGTRLTVL.

The V gene is TRBV6-2 or TRBV6-3, the J gene TRBJ2-7; possible D gene TRBD1, 6 bases. V shed 5 bases and J shed 2 bases, with 16 bases lying between them. This CDR3 is built from 15 residues. The germline CDR1 and CDR2 sequences are MNHEY and SVGEGT. The CDR3 here is CASSRLDSVTYEQYF. The CDR3 bases are TGTGCCAGCAGTCGACTGGACAGCGTCACCTACGAGCAGTACTTC.

This rearrangement joins TRBV11-2 to TRBJ1-5; D perhaps matches TRBD1 (5 bases). Trimming shortened V by 1 base and J by 4 bases, and 11 bases separated the two germline ends. Germline CDR1 is SGHAT and CDR2 is FQNNGV. The CDR3 is 15 amino acids. CDR3: CASSLGDSTNQPQHF. Here the CDR3 DNA reads TGTGCCAGCAGCTTAGGAGACAGTACAAATCAGCCCCAGCATTTT.

This chain links TRBV5-1 with TRBJ2-3; 8 bases are a match to TRBD1. After removal of 3 bases from V and 3 bases from J, the junction contained 6 bases not matched to a gene. This CDR3 contains 15 residues. The germline gives CDR1 SGHRS, CDR2 YFSETQ. CDR3 coding DNA: TGCGCCAGCAGCTCGGGACAGGTGGGGACAGATACGCAGTATTTT. This sequence encodes CASSSGQVGTDTQYF.

CDR3 sequence reads: CASSQTGARTEAFF. The DNA for the CDR3 is TGTGCCAGCAGCCAGACAGGGGCTCGAACTGAAGCTTTCTTT. The J gene is TRBJ1-1, the V gene TRBV3-1 (or the pseudogene TRBV3-2); 8 positions agree with TRBD1. From germline, CDR1 is LGHDT and CDR2 YNNKEL (reference sequence). The CDR3 is made up of 14 amino acids. Trimming removed 3 bases from V and 5 bases from J; junction bases left unmatched: 5.

This chain uses TRBV5-8 with TRBJ2-7; a possible D gene is TRBD2 (7 bases). With 2 bases removed from V and 4 bases from J, the gap between germline ends came to 10 bases. Germline V gene sequence: CDR1 SGHTS, CDR2 YDEGEE. This CDR3 has 13 residues. CDR3 sequence (DNA): TGTGCCAGCAGCTTACAGGGAGGGTACGAGCAGTACTTC. Translation gives CASSLQGGYEQYF.

The V gene is TRBV7-9, the J gene TRBJ1-6; D is uncertain. The CDR3 has 14 residues. CDR1 and CDR2 from the germline V gene are SEHNR and FQNEAQ (reference sequence). Between the trimmed V and J ends, which lost 5 bases and 8 bases, there was a span of 13 bases. The CDR3 nucleotides are TGTGCCAGCAGCAAGCAGCTAGAAGATTCACCCCTCCACTTT. As protein: CASSKQLEDSPLHF.

The chain links TRBV13 to TRBJ2-5, with D maybe TRBD1 (6 bases). Deletions cut 5 bases from V and 1 base from J, with 11 bases between. The CDR3 runs 14 residues. Germline assignment: CDR1 PRHDT and CDR2 FYEKMQ (reference sequence). CDR3 residues: CASSITGRQETQYF. The CDR3 DNA follows: TGTGCCAGCAGCATTACAGGGCGCCAAGAGACCCAGTACTTC.

This chain links TRBV19 with TRBJ2-7; weak D call: TRBD2 (5 bases). The germline gives CDR1 LNHDA, CDR2 SQIVND (reference sequence). CDR3 length: 13 amino acids. Trimming cost V 4 bases and J 6 bases, with 13 bases left between them. DNA of the CDR3: TGTGCCAGTAGTAGCGGGCGAACTACCGAGCAGTACTTC. This gives the protein CASSSGRTTEQYF.

The chain joins TRBV18 to TRBJ2-5; 8 nucleotides match TRBD2. The V segment lost 0 bases and the J segment 8 bases; nucleotides outside the gene matches: 11. Per the germline V gene, CDR1 is KGHSH and CDR2 is LQKENI. The CDR3 runs 16 residues. DNA for the CDR3: TGTGCCAGCTCACCACCTCTTTCGAGCGGGAGAGCCACCCAGTACTTC. Its protein is CASSPPLSSGRATQYF. The full variable domain, rest sourced from reference TRBV18 and TRBJ2-5, is NAGVMQNPRHLVRRRGQEARLRCSPMKGHSHVYWYRQLPEEGLKFMVYLQKENIIDESGMPKERFSAEFPKEGPSILRIQQVVRGDSAAYFCASSPPLSSGRATQYFGPGTRLLVL.

The rearrangement uses TRBV7-9 and TRBJ2-7; possibly TRBD2 for D (5 bases). CDR1 is SEHNR, CDR2 FQNEAQ, per germline (reference sequence). The CDR3 has 15 amino acids. Trimming removed 2 bases at V and 0 bases at J, with 11 bases between. CDR3 DNA sequence: TGTGCCAGCAGCTTAATACGGGGTTACTCCTACGAGCAGTACTTC. This encodes CASSLIRGYSYEQYF.